Described below is a single T cell receptor beta chain sequence and its context. Its antigen is still unknown. Measured with immunoSEQ multiplex PCR; TCRdb has only the in-frame clones, and not every one. The table lists tens of thousands of clones, 89% of them singletons, with roughly 0.23% in the top ten. These data are taken from a study of siplizumab effects on memory and regulatory T cells. General study findings and limits: Naive T cells seemed more diverse than memory cells and seemed major alloresponse contributors. Unstimulated subsets were the mapping target of only a minor fraction of alloreactive clones. Treg-derived clones made up an average of around 67% of mappable alloreactive CD4+ clones with siplizumab and under 35% in controls.

The germline V gene encodes CDR1 SQVTM and CDR2 ANQGSEA. Trimming shortened V by 7 bases and J by 5 bases, and 24 bases separated the two germline ends. This CDR3 is 15 amino acids long. The chain combines TRBV29-1 with TRBJ2-7; no clear D gene. The sequenced sample was naive CD4+ T cells sorted from blood. This clonotype originated in a human donor in good health. Written as DNA, the CDR3 is TGCAGCGCTGCTGGCCGCTTGGCGGATGAAAACGAGCAGTACTTC. Amino acid sequence: CSAAGRLADENEQYF.